The rows below give T cell receptor beta chains drawn from one sample of a study of blood T cell repertoires in COVID-19. Repertoires were generated with immunoSEQ multiplex PCR, while TCRdb's copy carries only in-frame clones and drops some. The table shows approximately 200,000 clones, with approximately 90% occurring only once. Sequenced sample: peripheral blood. The receptors shown here come from a man aged 45-65 years with acute or convalescent COVID-19. Each CDR3 is given with its conserved first and last residue. The D gene is left open where the match is weak. The size of a clone is reported for some rows only, either as once, few or many, or as a class for expanded clones.

D,length,V,size,J,CDR3,DNA
.,15,TRBV19,.,TRBJ2-1,CASTRQVGSYNEQFF,TGTGCCAGTACTCGACAGGTCGGGTCCTACAATGAGCAGTTCTTC
.,14,TRBV6-5,few,TRBJ1-2,CASSYSGGGGGYTF,TGTGCCAGCAGTTACTCAGGTGGGGGGGGCGGCTACACCTTC
.,14,TRBV21-1,.,TRBJ2-5,CASSIPGQGETQYF,TGTGCCAGCAGCATACCGGGACAGGGGGAGACCCAGTACTTC
TRBD1,15,TRBV5-4,.,TRBJ1-2,CASSFGTGTNYGYTF,TGTGCCAGCAGCTTTGGGACAGGGACGAACTATGGCTACACCTTC
TRBD1,16,TRBV4-2,.,TRBJ1-1,CASSQGLGQGNTEAFF,TGTGCCAGCAGCCAGGGCCTGGGACAGGGGAACACTGAAGCTTTCTTT
.,14,TRBV3-1/TRBV3-2,.,TRBJ1-5,CASSQGGGSQPQHF,TGTGCCAGCAGCCAAGGTGGGGGGAGTCAGCCCCAGCATTTT
TRBD1,15,TRBV7-9,.,TRBJ2-7,CASSPDPWTGFEQYF,TGTGCCAGCAGCCCCGACCCCTGGACAGGGTTCGAGCAGTACTTC
.,14,TRBV2,.,TRBJ1-5,CASSVLSGVQPQHF,TGTGCCAGCAGTGTCCTCTCGGGGGTTCAGCCCCAGCATTTT
TRBD1,15,TRBV10-3,.,TRBJ1-1,CAIRGGTGVNTEAFF,TGTGCCATCAGGGGGGGGACAGGGGTCAACACTGAAGCTTTCTTT
.,13,TRBV11-2,.,TRBJ2-5,CASSRDLQETQYF,TGTGCCAGCAGCCGGGACTTACAAGAGACCCAGTACTTC
TRBD1,15,TRBV3-1/TRBV3-2,once,TRBJ1-2,CASSHRDRSNYGYTF,TGTGCCAGCAGCCACCGGGACAGGAGCAACTATGGCTACACCTTC
.,13,TRBV11-2,.,TRBJ1-4,CASSPVYNEKLFF,TGTGCCAGCAGCCCTGTGTATAATGAAAAACTGTTTTTT
.,12,TRBV10-1,.,TRBJ1-1,CASSESHTEAFF,TGCGCCAGCAGTGAATCTCACACTGAAGCTTTCTTT
TRBD1,15,TRBV9,.,TRBJ2-1,CASSVEQGAYNEQFF,TGTGCCAGCAGCGTAGAGCAGGGGGCCTACAATGAGCAGTTCTTC
TRBD1,14,TRBV13,once,TRBJ2-7,CASSRDRSSYEQYF,TGTGCCAGCAGCCGGGACAGGAGCTCCTACGAGCAGTACTTC
.,13,TRBV14,.,TRBJ2-2,CASSQQGPGELFF,TGTGCCAGCAGCCAGCAGGGCCCCGGGGAGCTGTTTTTT
.,15,TRBV7-9,.,TRBJ1-1,CASSLVDSWDTEAFF,TGTGCCAGCAGCTTAGTCGACAGTTGGGACACTGAAGCTTTCTTT
TRBD1,16,TRBV7-2,.,TRBJ1-2,CASSGSAWTGDYGYTF,TGTGCCAGCAGTGGTAGCGCCTGGACAGGGGACTATGGCTACACCTTC
.,16,TRBV7-9,.,TRBJ2-5,CASSFQGGWVRETQYF,TGTGCCAGCAGCTTCCAAGGGGGTTGGGTACGAGAGACCCAGTACTTC
TRBD1,15,TRBV4-2,few,TRBJ1-1,CASSQGQGPNTEAFF,TGTGCCAGCAGCCAAGGACAGGGGCCGAACACTGAAGCTTTCTTT
.,14,TRBV18,.,TRBJ1-4,CASSPGFGGEKLFF,TGTGCCAGCTCACCAGGGTTCGGAGGCGAAAAACTGTTTTTT
.,14,TRBV5-1,.,TRBJ1-1,CASSLAGRRPEAFF,TGCGCCAGCAGCTTGGCAGGGAGGAGGCCTGAAGCTTTCTTT
TRBD1,14,TRBV18,.,TRBJ1-2,CASSPRDRGYGYTF,TGTGCCAGCTCACCACGAGACAGGGGCTATGGCTACACCTTC
.,17,TRBV4-1,.,TRBJ1-1,CASSQDRVAGAATEAFF,TGCGCCAGCAGCCAAGATCGCGTAGCGGGGGCTGCGACTGAAGCTTTCTTT
TRBD1,14,TRBV24-1,.,TRBJ2-1,CATSDPTGSNEQFF,TGTGCCACCAGTGACCCGACAGGGAGCAATGAGCAGTTCTTC
.,14,TRBV7-2,.,TRBJ1-2,CASRLPGSSHGYTF,TGTGCCAGCAGGCTCCCGGGGTCTTCCCATGGCTACACCTTC
TRBD1,13,TRBV6-5,.,TRBJ1-2,CASWTGTRYGYTF,TGTGCCAGTTGGACAGGGACCCGGTATGGCTACACCTTC
TRBD1,16,TRBV2,.,TRBJ1-2,CASRRPSGQGNYGYTF,TGTGCCAGCAGAAGACCTTCGGGACAGGGGAACTATGGCTACACCTTC
TRBD1,14,TRBV11-2,once,TRBJ1-1,CASSQTGGGPEAFF,TGTGCCAGCAGCCAGACAGGGGGCGGGCCTGAAGCTTTCTTT
TRBD1,16,TRBV19,.,TRBJ1-1,CASSVRTGLMNTEAFF,TGTGCCAGTAGTGTTCGGACAGGGCTTATGAACACTGAAGCTTTCTTT
.,14,TRBV19,.,TRBJ2-3,CASSTLGVVDTQYF,TGTGCCAGTAGTACCCTCGGGGTTGTGGATACGCAGTATTTT
.,16,TRBV5-1,.,TRBJ1-1,CASSFRTSRRDTEAFF,TGCGCCAGCAGCTTCCGTACGAGCAGGAGGGACACTGAAGCTTTCTTT
.,15,TRBV6-8,.,TRBJ1-5,CASSGGRRNNQPQHF,TGTGCCAGCAGTGGGGGCAGGCGCAACAATCAGCCCCAGCATTTT
TRBD1,17,TRBV19,.,TRBJ2-2,CASSIARGRLDTGELFF,TGTGCCAGTAGTATCGCGAGGGGGCGCCTGGACACCGGGGAGCTGTTTTTT
TRBD1,15,TRBV5-1,.,TRBJ2-5,CASSSKRTGMETQYF,TGCGCCAGCAGCTCCAAACGGACAGGGATGGAGACCCAGTACTTC
.,16,TRBV10-2,once,TRBJ1-5,CASATAAGVSNQPQHF,TGCGCCAGCGCGACAGCCGCGGGGGTTAGCAATCAGCCCCAGCATTTT
.,13,TRBV5-6,.,TRBJ2-1,CASSQYFGTGLFF,.